The clone carrying this TCR beta chain was detected only a few times. Its antigen is currently unknown. This specimen comes from a study of T cells after yellow fever vaccination. Study-wide results and limits: Abundant clonotypes from the bulk population could contaminate FACS-sorted repertoires. Researchers noted that a small share of clonotypes showed up in both CD4 and CD8 compartments.

Template-switching 5'RACE yielded the TCR cDNA; a universal primer site and UMIs were added in the process. Via MiXCR, TCRdb re-called the 5' RACE reads, giving one row per CDR3 protein. The sample includes 300,000 to 400,000 distinct CDR3 sequences, around 13% of them seen just once. Material: CD4+ T cells sorted from PBMCs, obtained 15 days after the yellow fever booster vaccination. This sequence originates from a man aged 18 to 29 who received the YFV17D yellow fever vaccine.

For the CDR3, the DNA is TGCAGTGCTAGAAGGGGGCACCTCCAAGAGACCCAGTACTTC. Translation gives CSARRGHLQETQYF. The V and J genes are TRBV20-1 and TRBJ2-5; 7 bases map to TRBD1. This CDR3 has 14 amino acids. Germline CDR1 is DFQATT and CDR2 is SNEGSKA (reference sequence). Unmatched junction bases numbered 4, after V lost 2 bases and J lost 1 base.